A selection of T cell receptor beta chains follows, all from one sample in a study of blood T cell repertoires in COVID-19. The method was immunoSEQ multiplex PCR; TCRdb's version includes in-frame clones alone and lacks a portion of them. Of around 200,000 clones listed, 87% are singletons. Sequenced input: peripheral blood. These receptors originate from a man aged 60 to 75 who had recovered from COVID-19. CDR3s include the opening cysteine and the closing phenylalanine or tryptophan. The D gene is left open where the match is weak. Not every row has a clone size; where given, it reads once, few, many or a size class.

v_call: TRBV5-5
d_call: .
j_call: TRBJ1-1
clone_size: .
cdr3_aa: CASSLLWNTEAFF
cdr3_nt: TGTGCCAGCAGCTTGCTGTGGAACACTGAAGCTTTCTTT

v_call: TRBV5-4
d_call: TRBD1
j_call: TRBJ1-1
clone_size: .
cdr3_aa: CASSLAGGEAFF
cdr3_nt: TGTGCCAGCAGCTTGGCAGGGGGAGAAGCTTTCTTT

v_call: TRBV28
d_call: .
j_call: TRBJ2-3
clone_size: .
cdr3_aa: CASSSAGRYADTQYF
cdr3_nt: TGTGCCAGCAGTTCGGCAGGGAGGTACGCAGATACGCAGTATTTT

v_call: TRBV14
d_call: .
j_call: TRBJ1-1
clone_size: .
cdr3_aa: CASSRQVNTEAFF
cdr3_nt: TGTGCCAGCAGCCGACAGGTGAACACTGAAGCTTTCTTT

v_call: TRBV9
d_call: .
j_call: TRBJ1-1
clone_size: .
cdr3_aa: CASSSANRGAGLAFF
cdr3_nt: TGTGCCAGCAGCTCCGCGAACCGGGGGGCAGGCTTGGCTTTCTTT

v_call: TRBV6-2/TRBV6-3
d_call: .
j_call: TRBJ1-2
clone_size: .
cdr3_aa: CASSTRTIYGYTF
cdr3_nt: TGTGCCAGCAGTACCCGGACAATTTATGGCTACACCTTC

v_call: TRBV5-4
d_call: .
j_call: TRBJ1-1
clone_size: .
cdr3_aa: CASSLVGGIDTEAFF
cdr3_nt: TGTGCCAGCAGCTTGGTGGGAGGGATTGACACTGAAGCTTTCTTT

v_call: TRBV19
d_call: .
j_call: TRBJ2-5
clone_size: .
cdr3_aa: CASRGQLQETQYF
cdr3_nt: TGTGCCAGCCGCGGACAGCTGCAAGAGACCCAGTACTTC

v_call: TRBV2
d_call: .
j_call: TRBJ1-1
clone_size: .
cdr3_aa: CASSDQGHMNTEAFF
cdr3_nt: TGTGCCAGCAGTGACCAGGGACACATGAACACTGAAGCTTTCTTT

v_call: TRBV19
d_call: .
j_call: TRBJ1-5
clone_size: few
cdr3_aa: CASRSARTQHF
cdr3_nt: TGTGCCAGTAGGTCAGCCAGGACCCAGCATTTT

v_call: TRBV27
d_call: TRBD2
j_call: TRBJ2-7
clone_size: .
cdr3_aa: CASGRAGGFSYEQYF
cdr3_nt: TGTGCCAGCGGAAGAGCGGGAGGATTCTCCTACGAGCAGTACTTC

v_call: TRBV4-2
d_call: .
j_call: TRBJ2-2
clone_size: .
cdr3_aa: CASSLQGWNTGELFF
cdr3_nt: TGTGCCAGCAGCCTCCAGGGGTGGAACACCGGGGAGCTGTTTTTT

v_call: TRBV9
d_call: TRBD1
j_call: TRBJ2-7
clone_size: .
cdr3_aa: CASSPGQGVPDEQYF
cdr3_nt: TGTGCCAGCAGCCCAGGACAGGGCGTACCCGACGAGCAGTACTTC

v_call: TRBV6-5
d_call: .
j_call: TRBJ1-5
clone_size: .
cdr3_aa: CASRDGHLLISAQHF
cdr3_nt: TGTGCCAGCAGAGATGGACATCTATTAATCAGTGCCCAGCATTTT

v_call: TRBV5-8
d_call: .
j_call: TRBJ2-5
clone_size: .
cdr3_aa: CASSQGHGEPQETQYF
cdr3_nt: TGTGCCAGCAGCCAAGGTCATGGGGAGCCTCAAGAGACCCAGTACTTC

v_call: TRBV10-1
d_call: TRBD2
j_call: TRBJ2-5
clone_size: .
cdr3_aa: CASSESGRLETQYF
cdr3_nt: TGCGCCAGCAGTGAGAGCGGGAGGTTAGAGACCCAGTACTTC

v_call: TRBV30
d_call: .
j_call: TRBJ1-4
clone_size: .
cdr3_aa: CAWSVGSNEKLFF
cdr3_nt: TGTGCCTGGAGTGTTGGCAGTAATGAAAAACTGTTTTTT

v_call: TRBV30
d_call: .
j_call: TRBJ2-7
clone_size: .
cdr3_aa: CAWRTSLSYEQYF
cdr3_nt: TGTGCCTGGAGAACTAGCCTCTCCTACGAGCAGTACTTC

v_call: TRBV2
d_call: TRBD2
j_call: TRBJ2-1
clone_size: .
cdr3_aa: CATRAGGPRYNEQFF
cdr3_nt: TGTGCCACCAGGGCGGGGGGTCCCCGCTACAATGAGCAGTTCTTC

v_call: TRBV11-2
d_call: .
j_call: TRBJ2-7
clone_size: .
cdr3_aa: CASSLDQGIVYHEQYF
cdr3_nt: TGTGCCAGCAGCTTAGACCAGGGCATCGTCTACCACGAGCAGTACTTC

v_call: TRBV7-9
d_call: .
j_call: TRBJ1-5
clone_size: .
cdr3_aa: CASSLDWQPQHF
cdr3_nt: TGTGCCAGCAGCCTCGACTGGCAGCCCCAGCATTTT

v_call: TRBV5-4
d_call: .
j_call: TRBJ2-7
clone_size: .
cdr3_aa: CASSLPGGLPEQYF
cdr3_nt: TGTGCCAGCAGCTTGCCAGGCGGGTTACCTGAGCAGTACTTC

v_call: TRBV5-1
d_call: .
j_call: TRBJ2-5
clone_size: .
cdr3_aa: CASSLERLQETQYF
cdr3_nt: TGCGCCAGCAGCTTGGAACGGTTACAAGAGACCCAGTACTTC

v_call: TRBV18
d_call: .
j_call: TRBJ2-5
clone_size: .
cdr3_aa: CASSPPEGALYQETQYF
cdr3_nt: TGTGCCAGCTCACCACCGGAGGGGGCCTTGTACCAAGAGACCCAGTACTTC

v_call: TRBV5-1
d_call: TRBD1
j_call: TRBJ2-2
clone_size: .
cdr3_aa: CASSLWGTGNTGELFF
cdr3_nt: TGCGCCAGCAGCTTGTGGGGGACAGGGAACACCGGGGAGCTGTTTTTT

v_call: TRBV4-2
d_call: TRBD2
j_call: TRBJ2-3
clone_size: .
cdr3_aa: CASSQGTSGSTDTQYF
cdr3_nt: TGTGCCAGCAGCCAAGGTACTAGCGGCAGCACAGATACGCAGTATTTT

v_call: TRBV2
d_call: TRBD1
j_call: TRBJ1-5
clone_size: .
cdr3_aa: CASNLRGASNQPQHF
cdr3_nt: TGTGCCAGCAACCTCAGGGGGGCCAGCAATCAGCCCCAGCATTTT

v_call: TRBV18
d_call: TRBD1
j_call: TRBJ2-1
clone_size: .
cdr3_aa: CASSQAGTGGYEQFF
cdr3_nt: TGTGCCAGCTCACAAGCCGGGACAGGGGGTTATGAGCAGTTCTTC

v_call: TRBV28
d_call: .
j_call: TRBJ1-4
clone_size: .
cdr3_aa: CASSLSSQGTNEKLFF
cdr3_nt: TGTGCCAGCAGTTTATCGTCCCAGGGAACTAATGAAAAACTGTTTTTT

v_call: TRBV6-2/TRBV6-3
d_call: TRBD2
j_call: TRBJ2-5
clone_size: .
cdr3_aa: CASSSSGSQETQYF
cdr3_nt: TGTGCCAGCAGTTCTAGCGGGTCGCAAGAGACCCAGTACTTC

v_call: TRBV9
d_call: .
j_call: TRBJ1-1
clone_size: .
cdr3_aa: CASSAGVSDTEAFF
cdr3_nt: TGTGCCAGCAGCGCAGGGGTTTCGGACACTGAAGCTTTCTTT

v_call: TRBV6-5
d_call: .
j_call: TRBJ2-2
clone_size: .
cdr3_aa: CASVRTPTGELFF
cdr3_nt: TGTGCCAGCGTCAGGACTCCCACCGGGGAGCTGTTTTTT

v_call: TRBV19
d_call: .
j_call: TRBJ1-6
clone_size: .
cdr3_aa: CASSADYNSPLHF
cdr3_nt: TGTGCCAGTAGTGCGGACTATAATTCACCCCTCCACTTT

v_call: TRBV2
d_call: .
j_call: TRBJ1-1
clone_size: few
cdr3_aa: CASAKDMGRGTEAFF
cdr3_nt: TGTGCCAGCGCCAAGGACATGGGGCGGGGCACTGAAGCTTTCTTT

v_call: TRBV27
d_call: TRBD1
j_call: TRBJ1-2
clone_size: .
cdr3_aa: CASSLKGGPSSYTF
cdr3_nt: TGTGCCAGCAGTTTAAAAGGGGGCCCTTCGAGCTACACCTTC

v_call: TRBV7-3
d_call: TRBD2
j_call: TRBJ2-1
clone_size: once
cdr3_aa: CATKTSGEGEQFF
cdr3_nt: TGTGCCACCAAGACTAGTGGGGAGGGTGAGCAGTTCTTC

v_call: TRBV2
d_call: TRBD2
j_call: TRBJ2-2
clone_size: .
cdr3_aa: CASSGGSGRGGELFF
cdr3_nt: TGTGCCAGCAGTGGTGGTAGCGGGAGAGGTGGGGAGCTGTTTTTT

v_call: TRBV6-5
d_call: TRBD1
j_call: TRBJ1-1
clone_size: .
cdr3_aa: CASFRGREFTEAFF
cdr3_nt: TGTGCCAGCTTTAGGGGGCGGGAATTCACTGAAGCTTTCTTT

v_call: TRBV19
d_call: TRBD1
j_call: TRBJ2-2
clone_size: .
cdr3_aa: CASRQGTGASGELFF
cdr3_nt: TGTGCCAGCAGACAGGGGACAGGGGCGTCCGGGGAGCTGTTTTTT

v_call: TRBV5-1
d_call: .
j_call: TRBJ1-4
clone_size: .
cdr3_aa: CASSLESTATNEKLFF
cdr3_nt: TGCGCCAGCAGCTTGGAATCGACAGCAACTAATGAAAAACTGTTTTTT

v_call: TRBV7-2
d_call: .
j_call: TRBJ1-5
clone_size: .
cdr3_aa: CASSLDILSAQHF
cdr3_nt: TGTGCCAGCAGCTTAGATATCCTCTCGGCCCAGCATTTT

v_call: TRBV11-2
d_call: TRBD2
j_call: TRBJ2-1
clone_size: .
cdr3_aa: CASSPIGGNFYNEQFF
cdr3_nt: TGTGCCAGCAGCCCAATCGGGGGGAATTTCTACAATGAGCAGTTCTTC

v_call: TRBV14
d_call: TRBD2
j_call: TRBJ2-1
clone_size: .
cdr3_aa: CASSESYGLAGEGGEQFF
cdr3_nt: TGTGCCAGCAGCGAGTCATACGGACTAGCGGGAGAAGGCGGTGAGCAGTTCTTC

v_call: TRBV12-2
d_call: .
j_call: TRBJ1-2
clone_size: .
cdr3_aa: CASRFPQGRYGYTF
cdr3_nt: TGTGCAAGTCGCTTTCCCCAGGGTCGGTATGGCTACACCTTC

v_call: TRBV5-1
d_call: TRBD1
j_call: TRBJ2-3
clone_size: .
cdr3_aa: CASSKGQGPDTQYF
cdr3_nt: TGCGCCAGCAGCAAAGGACAGGGGCCAGATACGCAGTATTTT

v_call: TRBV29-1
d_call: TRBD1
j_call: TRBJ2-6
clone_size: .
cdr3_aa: CSVEEGDRGTGANVLTF
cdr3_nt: TGCAGCGTTGAAGAGGGGGACAGGGGGACCGGGGCCAACGTCCTGACTTTC

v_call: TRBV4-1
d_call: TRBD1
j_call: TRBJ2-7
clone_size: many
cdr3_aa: CASSQGSGQLTYEQYF
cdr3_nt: TGCGCCAGCAGCCAAGGGTCGGGACAGCTTACCTACGAGCAGTACTTC

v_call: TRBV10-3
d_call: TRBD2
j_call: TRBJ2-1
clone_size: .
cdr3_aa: CAIREGGYNEQFF
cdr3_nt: TGTGCCATCAGGGAGGGAGGGTACAATGAGCAGTTCTTC